Listed below are T cell receptor beta chains from one sample, sequenced in a study of T cell changes during pregnancy in multiple sclerosis. Profiling relied on immunoSEQ multiplex PCR, and the TCRdb table lists in-frame clones only, not all of them. The sample includes 100,000 or so clones, roughly 93% of them seen just once. This material consisted of peripheral blood, taken in the first trimester of pregnancy. Receptors were obtained from a female donor with multiple sclerosis, enrolled in a pregnancy study. Each CDR3 is given with its conserved first and last residue. D genes are given only for firm matches. Expanded clones are given a class, and other clones once, few, many or no size at all.

TRBJ2-3	TRBD2	.	TRBV13	TGTGCCAGCAGCTCCTCCCTTTTTAGCGGGGGAAGCACAGATACGCAGTATTTT	CASSSSLFSGGSTDTQYF
TRBJ2-1	TRBD2	once	TRBV7-9	TGTGCCAGCAGCTCCCCGAGTAGCGGGACCCAGAGCTCCTACAATGAGCAGTTCTTC	CASSSPSSGTQSSYNEQFF
TRBJ1-2	TRBD1	.	TRBV5-1	TGCGCCAGCAGCACGGGACAGGGGGGCTATGGCTACACCTTC	CASSTGQGGYGYTF
TRBJ1-1	TRBD1	.	TRBV29-1	TGCAGCGGTAACACCGGGACAGGGATCGTTGAAGCTTTCTTT	CSGNTGTGIVEAFF
TRBJ2-3	TRBD2	once	TRBV6-4	TGTGCCAGCAGTGACCGAAGCGGGGAAAGCACAGATACGCAGTATTTT	CASSDRSGESTDTQYF
TRBJ1-5	TRBD1	once	TRBV4-1	TGCGCCAGCAGCCAAGAAGGCCCGGGACAGGGGCCGTATAGCAATCAGCCCCAGCATTTT	CASSQEGPGQGPYSNQPQHF
TRBJ1-2	.	once	TRBV2	TGTGCCGGAAGAAAGGAGGAGGGAGGAGTATGGGGCTACACCTTC	CAGRKEEGGVWGYTF
TRBJ1-1	TRBD1	.	TRBV6-6	TGTGCCAGCAATTACAGGGGGCGAGGAACTGAAGCTTTCTTT	CASNYRGRGTEAFF
TRBJ1-2	.	once	TRBV11-2	TGTGCCACCACCCACCCCAGATATGGCTACACCTTC	CATTHPRYGYTF
TRBJ2-7	TRBD1	.	TRBV7-9	TGTGCCAGCAGCTTTCCGGGACAGGGACTTGGCGAGCAGTACTTC	CASSFPGQGLGEQYF
TRBJ1-2	TRBD1	few	TRBV15	TGTGCCACCAGCAGTGCCCGGGACAGGGCTGGCCATGGCTACACCTTC	CATSSARDRAGHGYTF
TRBJ2-7	.	.	TRBV6-6	TGTGCCAGCAGTTACTTACAGGCCCCCTACGAGCAGTACTTC	CASSYLQAPYEQYF
TRBJ2-7	.	.	TRBV6-5	TGTGCCAGCCGGGACACCTCATCCTACGAGCAGTACTTC	CASRDTSSYEQYF
TRBJ1-1	.	.	TRBV29-1	TGCAGCGTTGAAGCCCAGGAGGTTGAAGCTTTCTTT	CSVEAQEVEAFF
TRBJ1-3	.	.	TRBV19	TGTGCCAGTAGTGCGGAGGGACGCAATTTTGCGGGAAACACCATATATTTT	CASSAEGRNFAGNTIYF
TRBJ1-2	.	.	TRBV18	TGTGCCAGCTCACCCGGACAGATATTCCTGTCTAACTATGGCTACACCTTC	CASSPGQIFLSNYGYTF
TRBJ1-1	TRBD1	.	TRBV2	TGTGCCAGCAGTCCCGGACAGGGTACCGGCACTGAAGCTTTCTTT	CASSPGQGTGTEAFF
TRBJ1-6	.	.	TRBV5-8	TGTGCCAGCAGCTTAGGAAAGGGGCCCCTGCCCCTCCACTTT	CASSLGKGPLPLHF
TRBJ2-6	TRBD1	.	TRBV7-6	TGTGCCAGCAGCTTGGGGGCAGGGGGCTCTGGGGCCAACGTCCTGACTTTC	CASSLGAGGSGANVLTF
TRBJ1-1	.	.	TRBV11-2	TGTGCCAGCAGCTTAGATCTGAGCAGGGAAGCTTTCTTT	CASSLDLSREAFF
TRBJ1-2	.	few	TRBV12-5	TGTGCTAGTGGTTTGGGCCCCCAAAGCGGCTACACCTTC	CASGLGPQSGYTF
TRBJ1-2	.	.	TRBV6-5	TGTGCCAGCAGTTACTGGCAGTACTATGGCTACACCTTC	CASSYWQYYGYTF